The clone carrying this TCR beta chain was detected many times. Its antigen is not identified. Construction of the TCR beta libraries employed iRepertoire HTBI primers in conjunction with Arm-PCR of CDR3 regions. TCRdb analysed the multiplex PCR reads with MiXCR anew, one entry per CDR3 protein. The table includes 400,000 to 450,000 distinct CDR3 sequences, 15% detected once. Time point here: newly diagnosed GD, antithyroid drugs for less than 3 months. Preparation of the TCR library used RNA extracted from PBMCs. CDR3 length: 16 residues. CDR1 and CDR2 (germline): SGHRS, YFSETQ. V shed 0 bases and J 6 bases; nucleotides not matched to a gene: 7. The sample is drawn from a study of regulatory T cells in long-lasting Graves disease. Study outcomes and limitations: The study found TRBV28, TRBJ1-2 and TRBJ2-5 favored in persistent disease. Public clonotype sharing was higher in persistent than newly diagnosed patients.

The data also belong to a second study, concerning T cells in Graves' hyperthyroidism and ophthalmopathy. From that report: Initially, a first-round RT-PCR of the TCR CDR3 employed the HTBI primer set.

Sequenced material: peripheral blood mononuclear cells (PBMCs), taken at new diagnosis, from a patient treated with antithyroid drugs. The TCR comes from a young woman with Graves disease. This chain uses TRBV5-1 with TRBJ2-7; TRBD2 matches 12 bases. CDR3 bases: TGCGCCAGCAGCTTGGCTCTAGCGGGAGGGCGCTTCGAGCAGTACTTC. Translation gives CASSLALAGGRFEQYF.